A single sample gave rise to the 20 T cell receptor beta chains below, sequenced in a study of T cell responses to AZD1222 COVID-19 vaccine. Here immunoSEQ multiplex PCR was the method, and the copy in TCRdb shows in-frame clones only, minus some. Altogether roughly 84,000 clones are present, 87% being singletons, with the ten largest covering approximately 1.4%. Sequences were derived from peripheral blood, sampled on day 0 of AZD1222 vaccination. The receptors stem from an adult in good health.

V gene TRBV19 combines with J gene TRBJ1-2; maybe TRBD1 (6 bases). CDR3 size: 15 residues. In germline, CDR1 is LNHDA, CDR2 SQIVND (reference sequence). Trimming pared 7 bases from V and 1 base from J, leaving 16 bases between. CDR3 amino acids: CASTQTGTLNYGYTF. In nucleotides, the CDR3 is TGTGCCAGTACCCAAACCGGGACACTTAACTATGGCTACACCTTC. The full variable domain, with the rest looked up from reference TRBV19 and TRBJ1-2, is DGGITQSPKYLFRKEGQNVTLSCEQNLNHDAMYWYRQDPGQGLRLIYYSQIVNDFQKGDIAEGYSVSREKKESFPLTVTSAQKNPTAFYLCASTQTGTLNYGYTFGSGTRLTVV.

V gene TRBV11-2 combines with J gene TRBJ1-6, with TRBD1 as a possible D gene (5 bases). Germline V gene sequence: CDR1 SGHAT, CDR2 FQNNGV. V shed 3 bases and J shed 14 bases, with 20 bases lying between them. The CDR3 has 15 residues. The CDR3 loop reads CASSFNGAPLGSLHF. The CDR3 DNA reads TGTGCCAGCAGCTTTAACGGGGCCCCACTGGGCTCCCTCCACTTT. The whole variable domain, filled in from reference TRBV11-2 and TRBJ1-6, reads EAGVAQSPRYKIIEKRQSVAFWCNPISGHATLYWYQQILGQGPKLLIQFQNNGVVDDSQLPKDRFSAERLKGVDSTLKIQPAKLEDSAVYLCASSFNGAPLGSLHFGNGTRLTVT.

The chain employs TRBV29-1 and TRBJ1-1, with D possibly being TRBD1 (6 bases). The V end was cut by 6 bases, the J end by 0 bases, with 11 bases between. Germline CDR1 is SQVTM and CDR2 is ANQGSEA. This CDR3 comprises 13 residues. CDR3 amino acids: CSVDRIMNTEAFF. The CDR3 coding sequence is TGCAGCGTGGACAGAATTATGAACACTGAAGCTTTCTTT. Supplemented by reference TRBV29-1 and TRBJ1-1, the full variable domain reads SAVISQKPSRDICQRGTSLTIQCQVDSQVTMMFWYRQQPGQSLTLIATANQGSEATYESGFVIDKFPISRPNLTFSTLTVSNMSPEDSSIYLCSVDRIMNTEAFFGQGTRLTVV.

The chain carries TRBV7-9 and TRBJ2-1; TRBD1 might be the D (6 bases). Trimming shortened V by 1 base and J by 9 bases, and 16 bases separated the two germline ends. This CDR3 is built from 15 residues. Germline loops: CDR1 SEHNR, CDR2 FQNEAQ (reference sequence). This chain's CDR3 is CASSLGGQGKAEQFF. The CDR3 nucleotides are TGTGCCAGCAGCTTAGGAGGGCAGGGGAAGGCTGAGCAGTTCTTC.

J is TRBJ2-3 and V is TRBV24-1, with no clear D. The CDR3 is 13 residues long. Per the germline V gene, CDR1 is KGHDR and CDR2 is SFDVKD. V was pared by 4 bases and J by 3 bases, with 7 bases between. Here the CDR3 reads CATSDSGTDTQYF. The CDR3, as DNA: TGTGCCACCAGTGACTCAGGAACAGATACGCAGTATTTT.

This chain links TRBV2 with TRBJ1-4; D uncertain. Trimming cost V 8 bases and J 4 bases, with 11 bases left between them. The germline V gene encodes CDR1 SNHLY and CDR2 FYNNEI. The CDR3 runs to 13 residues. CDR3 coding DNA: TGTGCCAGCCAAATAGACAATAATGAAAAACTGTTTTTT. Amino acid sequence: CASQIDNNEKLFF.

The genes are TRBV6-2 or TRBV6-3 and TRBJ2-5; a weak D match, TRBD2 (6 bases). CDR3 length: 15 amino acids. Germline V gene data show CDR1 as MNHEY and CDR2 as SVGEGT. V was shortened by 5 bases and J by 7 bases, with 20 bases between the two germline ends. The CDR3 DNA reads as TGTGCCAGCAGTCACGGATTTGGAGGGGCTATGACCCAGTACTTC. It encodes CASSHGFGGAMTQYF.

This clone was seen a handful of times. The chain's CDR3 is CASSLETSGRNNIQYF. The DNA for the CDR3 is TGTGCCAGCAGCTTAGAGACTAGCGGGAGGAATAACATTCAGTACTTC. The chain employs TRBV7-9 and TRBJ2-4; TRBD2 matches at 13 bases. V trimming: 1 base; J trimming: 7 bases; junction bases outside the gene matches: 4. The CDR3 spans 16 residues. CDR1 SEHNR and CDR2 FQNEAQ come from the germline V gene (reference sequence).

This rearrangement joins TRBV9 to TRBJ2-1, with 10 bases aligning to TRBD1. The V gene end was trimmed by 0 bases and the J gene end by 5 bases; junction bases not matched to a gene: 2. Germline CDR1 SGDLS, CDR2 YYNGEE. CDR3 size: 15 residues. In DNA, the CDR3 is TGTGCCAGCAGCGTAGAAGGGACAGGGGACAATGAGCAGTTCTTC. Its protein product is CASSVEGTGDNEQFF.

The genes are TRBV5-1 and TRBJ1-4; no clear D. CDR1 and CDR2 (germline): SGHRS, YFSETQ. V lost 5 bases, J lost 5 bases, and 4 bases lay in between. The CDR3 runs 11 residues. The CDR3 region is CASRQNEKLFF. CDR3 coding DNA: TGCGCCAGCAGACAAAATGAAAAACTGTTTTTT.

The chain has TRBV5-1 and TRBJ1-4; unclear D gene. V gave up 0 bases and J gave up 0 bases, with 6 bases separating them. The germline V gene encodes CDR1 SGHRS and CDR2 YFSETQ. The CDR3 has 15 amino acids. CDR3: CASSLEAATNEKLFF. Written as DNA, the CDR3 is TGCGCCAGCAGCTTGGAGGCAGCAACTAATGAAAAACTGTTTTTT.

The CDR3 coding sequence is TGTGCCGGAGTCTGGGGATCCATCGAGCAGTACTTC. Translating gives CAGVWGSIEQYF. The V call is TRBV30, the J call TRBJ2-7; D is unclear. V dropped 8 bases and J dropped 6 bases, with 17 bases sitting between them. The CDR3 is 12 residues long. Germline V gene data show CDR1 as GTSNPN and CDR2 as SVGIG (reference sequence). The whole variable domain, remainder taken from reference TRBV30 and TRBJ2-7, is SQTIHQWPATLVQPVGSPLSLECTVEGTSNPNLYWYRQAAGRGLQLLFYSVGIGQISSEVPQNLSASRPQDRQFILSSKKLLLSDSGFYLCAGVWGSIEQYFGPGTRLTVT.

This sequence joins TRBV7-8 and TRBJ2-5, with D perhaps TRBD2 (5 bases). V dropped 6 bases and J dropped 5 bases, with 13 bases sitting between them. Germline CDR1 reads SGHVS; CDR2 reads FQNEAQ. This CDR3 contains 13 residues. The CDR3 bases are TGTGCCAGCAGACCAAGCGGCAGGGAGACCCAGTACTTC. This encodes CASRPSGRETQYF.

This clone was counted once. The chain has TRBV29-1 and TRBJ1-1, with D uncertain. The germline V gene has CDR1 SQVTM and CDR2 ANQGSEA. V was shortened by 5 bases and J by 0 bases, with 10 bases between the two germline ends. This CDR3 contains 13 residues. The CDR3 sequence is CSVPGGMNTEAFF. CDR3 nucleotide sequence: TGCAGCGTTCCAGGTGGGATGAACACTGAAGCTTTCTTT.

This rearrangement joins TRBV12-5 to TRBJ2-5; D is unclear. The germline CDR1 and CDR2 sequences are LGHNT and FRNRAP. The ends were cut back, 3 bases at V and 5 bases at J, with 7 bases in the middle. CDR3 size: 12 residues. The CDR3 here is CASGFFSETQYF. CDR3 DNA: TGTGCTAGTGGTTTCTTCTCCGAGACCCAGTACTTC.

This clone has a handful of counts. The V and J genes are TRBV7-2 and TRBJ1-5; D is unresolved. Germline CDR1 SGHTA, CDR2 FQGNSA. The CDR3 loop spans 13 amino acids. V shed 2 bases and J shed 2 bases, with 4 bases lying between them. The CDR3 DNA follows: TGTGCCAGCAGCTTACAGGGCAATCAGCCCCAGCATTTT. It encodes CASSLQGNQPQHF.

Concerning this clone itself: At one end the junction does not follow the germline gene, possibly because of a read error. Written as DNA, the CDR3 is TGTGCTAGCAGCCCCGGGACTAGCGTGCCCCAAGAGACCCAGTACTTC. It specifies CASSPGTSVPQETQYF. The chain recombines TRBV7-7 with TRBJ2-5; 10 bases fit TRBD2. The CDR3 consists of 16 residues. Germline loops: CDR1 SSHAT, CDR2 FNYEAQ (reference sequence).

This clone was observed once. The rearrangement joins TRBV5-1 to TRBJ2-4, with D perhaps given as TRBD1 or TRBD2 (5 bases each). V was pared by 4 bases and J by 5 bases, with 16 bases between. Germline-derived CDR1 and CDR2 are SGHRS and YFSETQ. This CDR3 is 15 amino acids long. In DNA form, the CDR3 reads TGCGCCAGCAGCATGACCGGGACCACGGAAAACATTCAGTACTTC. Translated: CASSMTGTTENIQYF.

The CDR3 coding sequence is TGTGCCAGCTCGCGAGAAGGGGGGTTCCAAGAGACCCAGTACTTC. Translation: CASSREGGFQETQYF. The chain couples TRBV18 to TRBJ2-5, with D possibly called TRBD1 or TRBD2 (6 bases each). Germline loops: CDR1 KGHSH, CDR2 LQKENI. The CDR3 sequence is 15 residues long. V lost 6 bases, J lost 1 base, and 15 bases lay in between.

V is TRBV6-1 and J is TRBJ2-2; 11 nucleotides agree with TRBD2. The CDR3 runs to 15 residues. V lost 2 bases, J lost 4 bases, and 0 bases stayed unmatched. The germline V gene has CDR1 MNHNS and CDR2 SASEGT. The CDR3, as DNA: TGTGCCAGCAGTGAACTAGCGGGAGGCACCGGGGAGCTGTTTTTT. It codes for CASSELAGGTGELFF.